This entry features one T cell receptor (beta chain) sequence. This specimen belongs to a study of cytomegalovirus exposure and HLA in healthy donors. Germline loops: CDR1 MNHEY, CDR2 SVGAGI. The length of the CDR3 is 15 residues. A multiplex PCR was run with 60 Vbeta primers and 13 Jbeta primers. Assay: immunoSEQ multiplex PCR; the TCRdb copy retains only in-frame clones and omits some. The sample lists approximately 90,000 clones; about 77% were seen once. This receptor was obtained from a woman aged 40 to 50 in good health and CMV-seronegative. What was sequenced was PBMCs. This rearrangement joins TRBV6-5 to TRBJ2-5, with D possibly TRBD1 on 5 matching bases. With the DNA end fitting TRBJ2-7 better, the J assignment may be wrong. The CDR3 loop is CASSSAVRGTYEQYF. CDR3 bases: TGTGCCAGCAGTTCGGCGGTAAGGGGTACCTACGAGCAGTACTTC.